This T cell receptor beta chain was identified during a study of vaccination effects on CD4 cells after COVID-19. The overall study: With the ViraFEST assay, the study expanded antigen-specific CD4+ T cells using viral peptide pools, then sequenced them. After the second dose, samples were taken at median day 72. Broader study findings: After vaccination, at late timepoints, clones induced by infection and by vaccine contracted markedly.

Sequencing was performed with immunoSEQ multiplex PCR; in TCRdb, only in-frame clones are kept and a portion is missing. The sample holds about 66,000 clones, 70% to 80% seen once. Sample share makes this clone medium-sized. Its antigen remains unknown. The culture ran for around nine days, and then CD4+ T cells were isolated. Participants completed two doses of the BNT162b2 or mRNA-1273 vaccine. Vaccinated participants had no history of SARS-CoV-2 infection and tested negative for nucleocapsid antibodies. The CDR3 extends over 14 amino acids. The V gene's germline CDR1 is PRHDT and CDR2 FYEKMQ (reference sequence). V lost 3 bases and J lost 8; bases outside the gene matches: 4.

This specimen was CD4+ T cells from PBMCs cultured without peptide, taken after COVID-19 vaccination. The sequence derives from a human donor who received a COVID-19 vaccine. The V and J genes are TRBV13 and TRBJ1-6; the match to TRBD1 covers 7 bases. CDR3 in DNA: TGTGCCAGCAGCTTGAGCAGGGGGTATTCACCCCTCCACTTT. This encodes CASSLSRGYSPLHF.